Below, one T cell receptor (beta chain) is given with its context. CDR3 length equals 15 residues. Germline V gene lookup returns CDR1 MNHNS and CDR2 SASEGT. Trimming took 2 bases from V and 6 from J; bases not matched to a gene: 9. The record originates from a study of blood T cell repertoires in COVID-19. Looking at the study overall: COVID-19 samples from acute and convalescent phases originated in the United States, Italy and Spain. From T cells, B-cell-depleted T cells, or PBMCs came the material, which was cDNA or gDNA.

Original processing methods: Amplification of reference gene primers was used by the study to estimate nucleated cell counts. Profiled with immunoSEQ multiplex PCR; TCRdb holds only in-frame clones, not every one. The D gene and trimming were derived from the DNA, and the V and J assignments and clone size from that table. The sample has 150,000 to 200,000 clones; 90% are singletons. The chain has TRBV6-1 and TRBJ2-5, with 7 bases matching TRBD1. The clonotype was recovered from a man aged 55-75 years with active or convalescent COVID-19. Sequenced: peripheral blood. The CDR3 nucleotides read TGTGCCAGCAGTGAATACGAGACAGGGTTCAAGACCCAGTACTTC. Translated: CASSEYETGFKTQYF.